The next 14 T cell receptor beta chains were all read from a single sample in a study of blood T cell repertoires in COVID-19 (dated by TCRdb to the early 2020s). Preparation of the library involved the immunoSEQ multiplex PCR assay. This is the immuneACCESS table as TCRdb keeps it, with only in-frame sequences that have V and J called. A part of the clones is gone; compared with another copy, unresolved V genes explain less than half, and the rest is unexplained. In this sample the table shows about 180,000 clones, approximately 89% of which occur a single time. The ten largest clones represent approximately 2.5% of the sample. The material sequenced was PBMCs or T cells enriched from blood (not recorded which). These receptors were obtained from a woman aged 40 to 50 with acute COVID-19.

The chain is built from TRBV12-3 or TRBV12-4 and TRBJ1-2; 7 nucleotides match TRBD1. J lost 5 bases, V lost 5 bases, and 5 bases had no gene match. The CDR3 is 13 amino acids. The CDR3 nucleotides read TGTGCCAGCAGTCGGACAGGAGATTATGGCTACACCTTC. The encoded protein is CASSRTGDYGYTF.

The chain is built from TRBV11-2 and TRBJ2-7, with a tentative D call TRBD2 (6 bases). This CDR3 has 15 residues. Germline V gene data show CDR1 as SGHAT and CDR2 as FQNNGV. Deletions cut 1 base from V and 4 bases from J, with 14 bases between. The CDR3 sequence: CASSLGGTGVYEQYF. The CDR3 DNA reads TGTGCCAGCAGCTTAGGAGGGACGGGAGTTTACGAGCAGTACTTC.

The chain couples TRBV30 to TRBJ1-2, with 7 bases that match TRBD1. Losses at the gene ends were 0 bases for V and 10 bases for J; bases not matched to a gene: 5. CDR1 and CDR2 from the germline V gene are GTSNPN and SVGIG (reference sequence). The CDR3 has 12 amino acids. The CDR3 bases are TGTGCCTGGAGTGTGACGACAGGGAACTACACCTTC. It specifies CAWSVTTGNYTF.

V is TRBV18 and J is TRBJ2-1, with a possible D match to TRBD2 (5 bases). CDR1 is KGHSH, CDR2 LQKENI, per germline. With 2 bases removed from V and 5 bases from J, the gap between germline ends came to 7 bases. The CDR3 totals 13 residues. The CDR3 here is CASSPGLHNEQFF. The CDR3 coding sequence is TGTGCCAGCTCACCAGGACTTCACAATGAGCAGTTCTTC.

This chain links TRBV7-6 with TRBJ2-6; D possibly corresponds to TRBD2 (6 bases). V was trimmed by 0 bases and J by 0 bases, leaving 9 bases between them. CDR3 size: 17 residues. From germline, CDR1 is SGHVS and CDR2 FNYEAQ. The CDR3 DNA is TGTGCCAGCAGCTTAGCGCGGGGCTTCTCTGGGGCCAACGTCCTGACTTTC. Its protein product is CASSLARGFSGANVLTF.

J is TRBJ2-1 and V is TRBV4-1, with D hard to call. Per the germline V gene, CDR1 is MGHRA and CDR2 is YSYEKL. CDR3 length: 18 amino acids. V lost 4 bases to trimming and J lost 5 bases, with 24 bases between them. Here the CDR3 reads CASSPRVRQRPIDNEQFF. The CDR3 bases are TGCGCCAGCAGCCCCCGAGTTAGACAAAGACCCATCGACAATGAGCAGTTCTTC.

The sample holds many counts of this clone. The genes are TRBV19 and TRBJ1-5, with D possibly being TRBD1 (5 bases). The germline V gene encodes CDR1 LNHDA and CDR2 SQIVND (reference sequence). V was trimmed by 10 bases and J by 0 bases, leaving 16 bases between them. This CDR3 is built from 15 residues. The CDR3 is CATSGTGDSNQPQHF. CDR3 sequence (DNA): TGTGCCACATCAGGCACGGGGGATAGCAATCAGCCCCAGCATTTT.

The chain recombines TRBV29-1 with TRBJ2-3; 12 bases are a match to TRBD2. CDR3 length: 16 residues. From germline, CDR1 is SQVTM and CDR2 ANQGSEA. The V segment lost 7 bases and the J segment 4 bases; nucleotides outside the gene matches: 12. The DNA of the CDR3 is TGCAGCGCCCGGACTAGCGGGGCCCGGAGGGCAGATACGCAGTATTTT. It yields the protein CSARTSGARRADTQYF.

This chain joins TRBV12-2 and TRBJ1-5. TRBV12-2 is a pseudogene segment. The CDR3 extends over 11 amino acids. This CDR3 reads CASRFRGPQHF. The CDR3 nucleotides read TGTGCAAGTCGCTTTCGAGGGCCGCAGCATTTT.

The rearrangement uses TRBV4-2 and TRBJ1-2; D uncertain. Per the germline V gene, CDR1 is LGHNA and CDR2 is YNFKEQ. CDR3 length equals 15 residues. Deletions cut 0 bases from V and 2 bases from J, with 10 bases between. The CDR3 DNA is TGTGCCAGCAGCCAAGATCGGGGAGGGAACTATGGCTACACCTTC. This encodes CASSQDRGGNYGYTF.

The rearrangement joins TRBV2 to TRBJ2-3; 11 bases agree with TRBD2. The CDR3 covers 16 residues. With 10 bases clipped from V and 5 bases from J, the junction kept 14 bases outside the gene matches. Germline V gene sequence: CDR1 SNHLY, CDR2 FYNNEI. CDR3 DNA: TGTGCCACCCTTGCACGACTAGCGGGGACGGGAGATACGCAGTATTTT. Protein sequence: CATLARLAGTGDTQYF.

This clone was seen a single time. The genes are TRBV6-5 and TRBJ1-6; a weak D match, TRBD1 (6 bases). The CDR3 is 13 residues long. The V end was cut by 8 bases, the J end by 3 bases, with 8 bases between. The germline V gene has CDR1 MNHEY and CDR2 SVGAGI. In DNA form, the CDR3 reads TGTGCCAGCCAGGACAGCTATAATTCACCCCTCCACTTT. This codes for CASQDSYNSPLHF.

The chain couples TRBV4-1 to TRBJ2-7; D possibly corresponds to TRBD1 (5 bases). V shed 3 bases and J shed 0 bases, with 6 bases lying between them. The CDR3 loop spans 13 amino acids. Germline V gene data show CDR1 as MGHRA and CDR2 as YSYEKL. The CDR3 coding sequence is TGCGCCAGCAGCCAGGACACCTCCTACGAGCAGTACTTC. Its translation is CASSQDTSYEQYF.

V gene TRBV4-2 combines with J gene TRBJ1-1, with no clear D. The germline gives CDR1 LGHNA, CDR2 YNFKEQ. V lost 1 base, J lost 2 bases, and 17 bases lay in between. This CDR3 spans 17 amino acids. As DNA, the CDR3 is TGTGCCAGCAGCCAAGCGTCCTTTGGAGCCCTCAACACTGAAGCTTTCTTT. Its protein is CASSQASFGALNTEAFF.